A single sample is the source of the 13 T cell receptor beta chains below, sequenced in a study of blood T cell repertoires in COVID-19 (dated by TCRdb to between 2020 and 2021). Preparation of the library involved the immunoSEQ multiplex PCR assay. Held by TCRdb, this immuneACCESS table contains in-frame sequences only and omits some clones. Under half of the omission traces to an unresolved V gene where checked; the cause of the rest is unknown. For this sample the table gives fewer than 200,000 clones, of which nearly 90% were detected only once. The ten largest make up approximately 21% of the sample. Sequences were obtained from peripheral blood. The receptors derive from a man aged 55 to 69 with active or convalescent COVID-19.

The V call is TRBV9, the J call TRBJ2-3; D might be TRBD2 (6 bases). V was shortened by 0 bases and J by 2 bases, with 13 bases between the two germline ends. The CDR3 runs 16 residues. CDR1 is SGDLS, CDR2 YYNGEE, per germline. The CDR3 loop reads CASSVARGSVTDTQYF. The CDR3 region has the DNA TGTGCCAGCAGCGTAGCTCGGGGGTCGGTCACAGATACGCAGTATTTT.

The rearrangement joins TRBV6-1 to TRBJ1-6, with D unresolved. The V and J ends lost 2 bases and 0 bases respectively, with 8 bases between them. Germline values: CDR1 MNHNS, CDR2 SASEGT. The CDR3 has 16 residues. The chain's CDR3 is CASSELGFSYNSPLHF. Written as DNA, the CDR3 is TGTGCCAGCAGTGAATTGGGCTTCTCCTATAATTCACCCCTCCACTTT.

CDR3 amino acids: CASSLNRVDSPLHF. The CDR3 coding sequence is TGTGCCAGCAGCTTAAACAGGGTAGATTCACCCCTCCACTTT. This rearrangement joins TRBV7-8 to TRBJ1-6; a possible D gene is TRBD1 (6 bases). V dropped 2 bases and J dropped 8 bases, with 10 bases sitting between them. Germline-derived CDR1 and CDR2 are SGHVS and FQNEAQ. The CDR3 spans 14 residues.

This clone occurred once. The J gene is TRBJ1-2, the V gene TRBV7-2, with D uncertain. Trimming left V 5 bases short and J 0 bases short, with 13 bases between. Germline V gene data show CDR1 as SGHTA and CDR2 as FQGNSA. This CDR3 comprises 15 residues. CDR3 nucleotides: TGTGCCAGCAGCCCAGGAGGGTCCGCTAACTATGGCTACACCTTC. Translating gives CASSPGGSANYGYTF.

The chain links TRBV29-1 to TRBJ2-3; 9 nucleotides match TRBD1. The CDR3 sequence is 14 residues long. CDR1 SQVTM and CDR2 ANQGSEA come from the germline V gene. V was pared by 8 bases and J by 1 base, with 7 bases of the junction left unmatched. For the CDR3, the DNA is TGCAGCTCAGACCGGGACAGGGGCACAGATACGCAGTATTTT. Its translation is CSSDRDRGTDTQYF.

This chain links TRBV28 with TRBJ1-1, with D tentatively TRBD1 (6 bases). The germline gives CDR1 MDHEN, CDR2 SYDVKM. With 8 bases removed from V and 0 bases from J, the gap between germline ends came to 16 bases. The CDR3 is 15 amino acids. CDR3 loop: CASRLLDRLNTEAFF. The CDR3 coding sequence is TGTGCCAGCCGACTGTTGGACAGACTGAACACTGAAGCTTTCTTT. The whole variable domain, filled in from reference TRBV28 and TRBJ1-1, reads DVKVTQSSRYLVKRTGEKVFLECVQDMDHENMFWYRQDPGLGLRLIYFSYDVKMKEKGDIPEGYSVSREKKERFSLILESASTNQTSMYLCASRLLDRLNTEAFFGQGTRLTVV.

The CDR3 DNA reads TGCGCCAGCAGCTTGGAGGCAGGGGAAGTGTCACCCCTCCACTTT. It is translated as CASSLEAGEVSPLHF. This rearrangement joins TRBV5-1 to TRBJ1-6; D might be TRBD1 (6 bases). Germline V gene sequence: CDR1 SGHRS, CDR2 YFSETQ. V was cut by 0 bases and J by 10 bases, with 14 bases left in between. This CDR3 is built from 15 residues.

The chain is built from TRBV5-4 and TRBJ1-1; no firm D call. The CDR3 runs to 16 residues. V lost 0 bases, J lost 5 bases, and 17 bases lay in between. Per germline, CDR1 SGHNT and CDR2 YYREEE (reference sequence). In DNA form, the CDR3 reads TGTGCCAGCAGCTTGGGGGTGGCGGGTAGGAGGACTGAAGCTTTCTTT. It is translated as CASSLGVAGRRTEAFF. The entire variable domain, with the rest obtained from reference TRBV5-4 and TRBJ1-1, is as follows: ETGVTQSPTHLIKTRGQQVTLRCSSQSGHNTVSWYQQALGQGPQFIFQYYREEENGRGNFPPRFSGLQFPNYSSELNVNALELDDSALYLCASSLGVAGRRTEAFFGQGTRLTVV.

V is TRBV7-9 and J is TRBJ2-7; 7 nucleotides match TRBD2. This CDR3 spans 13 amino acids. The V and J ends lost 5 bases and 9 bases, in that order; junction bases with no gene match: 10. Germline CDR1 SEHNR, CDR2 FQNEAQ (reference sequence). Here the CDR3 reads CASSGGRAPGQYF. CDR3 nucleotide sequence: TGTGCCAGCAGCGGGGGGAGGGCCCCTGGGCAGTACTTC.

J is TRBJ2-5 and V is TRBV19; TRBD2 matches at 9 bases. Germline lookup yields CDR1 LNHDA and CDR2 SQIVND (reference sequence). The CDR3 loop spans 15 amino acids. The J segment lost 4 bases and the V segment lost 5 bases, leaving 8 bases of the junction unmatched. The CDR3 region is CASSLGLAGRETQYF. The CDR3 coding sequence is TGTGCCAGTAGTTTGGGGCTAGCGGGGAGAGAGACCCAGTACTTC.

The V and J genes are TRBV5-1 and TRBJ2-1; possible D gene TRBD2, 6 bases. The CDR3 runs 16 residues. Trimming took off 4 bases at V and 0 bases at J, with 14 bases between the two ends. CDR1 is SGHRS and CDR2 is YFSETQ in the germline V gene. The CDR3 nucleotides are TGCGCCAGCAGCGGGGCGGGGCCGAGCTCCTACAATGAGCAGTTCTTC. Its translation: CASSGAGPSSYNEQFF. The full variable domain, completed using reference TRBV5-1 and TRBJ2-1, is KAGVTQTPRYLIKTRGQQVTLSCSPISGHRSVSWYQQTPGQGLQFLFEYFSETQRNKGNFPGRFSGRQFSNSRSEMNVSTLELGDSALYLCASSGAGPSSYNEQFFGPGTRLTVL.

This chain joins TRBV6-5 and TRBJ1-6; 8 bases are a match to TRBD1. The CDR3 runs to 13 residues. Germline loops: CDR1 MNHEY, CDR2 SVGAGI. Trimming cost V 11 bases and J 14 bases; bases outside gene matches: 14. The CDR3 sequence: CAVARTGPSALHF. In DNA form, the CDR3 reads TGTGCCGTAGCGAGGACAGGGCCCTCCGCCCTCCACTTT.

V and J are TRBV3-1 (or the pseudogene TRBV3-2) and TRBJ1-1; D is unclear. The CDR3 length is 13 residues. Per the germline V gene, CDR1 is LGHDT and CDR2 is YNNKEL (reference sequence). V was shortened by 6 bases and J by 1 base, with 9 bases between the two germline ends. The CDR3 bases are TGTGCCAGCAGACTCTCGGGGAACACTGAAGCTTTCTTT. Protein: CASRLSGNTEAFF.